The clone carrying this T cell receptor (beta chain) was seen only once. Researchers report isolating at least 7 million PBMCs per sample. Germline CDR1 SGHTA, CDR2 FQGNSA. The CDR3 length is 14 residues. V lost 1 base and J lost 11, with 17 bases in between. The authors ran a second PCR of about 6 to 11 cycles using a sample-barcoded 5' primer and a J-beta primer mix. TCRdb reprocessed the 5' RACE reads with MiXCR, giving one entry per CDR3 protein. The sample includes hundreds of thousands of distinct CDR3 sequences, approximately 44% of them seen just once. This sample is drawn from a study of blood T cells in healthy people across ages.

The TCR comes from a man aged 55-75 years in good health. The chain carries TRBV7-2 and TRBJ2-5, with D unresolved. Sequenced material: blood. CDR3 DNA: TGTGCCAGCAGCTTAGTTTATAGCTGGGATGAGCAGTACTTC. Translating gives CASSLVYSWDEQYF.